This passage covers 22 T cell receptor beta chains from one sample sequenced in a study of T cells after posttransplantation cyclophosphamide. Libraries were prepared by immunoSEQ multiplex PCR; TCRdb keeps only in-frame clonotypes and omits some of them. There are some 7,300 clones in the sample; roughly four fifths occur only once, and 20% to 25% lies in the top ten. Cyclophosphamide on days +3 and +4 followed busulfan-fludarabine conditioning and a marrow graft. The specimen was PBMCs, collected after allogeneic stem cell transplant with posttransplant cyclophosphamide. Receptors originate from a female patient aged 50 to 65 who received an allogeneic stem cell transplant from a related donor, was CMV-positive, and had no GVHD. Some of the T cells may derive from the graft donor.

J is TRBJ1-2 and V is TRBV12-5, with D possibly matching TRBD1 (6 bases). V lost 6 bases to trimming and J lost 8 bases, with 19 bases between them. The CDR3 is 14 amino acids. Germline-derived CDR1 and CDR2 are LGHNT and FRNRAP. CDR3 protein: CASGIEQGRTGYTF. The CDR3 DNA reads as TGTGCTAGTGGAATTGAACAGGGTCGAACCGGCTACACCTTC.

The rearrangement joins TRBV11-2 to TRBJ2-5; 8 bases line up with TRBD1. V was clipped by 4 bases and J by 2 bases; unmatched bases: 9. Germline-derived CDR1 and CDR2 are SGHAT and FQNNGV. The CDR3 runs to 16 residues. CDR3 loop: CASSSQGAIPQETQYF. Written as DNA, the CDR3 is TGTGCCAGCAGCTCTCAGGGGGCAATCCCTCAAGAGACCCAGTACTTC.

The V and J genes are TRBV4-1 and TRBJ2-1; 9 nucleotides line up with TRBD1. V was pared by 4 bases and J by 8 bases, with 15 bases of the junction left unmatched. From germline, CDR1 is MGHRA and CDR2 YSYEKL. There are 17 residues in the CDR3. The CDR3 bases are TGCGCCAGCAGCCCCTATACAGGGGGCTTAATCAGCTATGAGCAGTTCTTC. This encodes CASSPYTGGLISYEQFF.

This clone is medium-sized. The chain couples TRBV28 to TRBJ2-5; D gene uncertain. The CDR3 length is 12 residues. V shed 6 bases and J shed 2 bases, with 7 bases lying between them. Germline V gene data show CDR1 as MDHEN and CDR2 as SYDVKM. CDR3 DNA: TGTGCCAGCAGCCGCGAGCAAGAGACCCAGTACTTC. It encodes CASSREQETQYF.

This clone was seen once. CDR3 in DNA: TGTGCCAGCAGCTTGGGCAGCTACGAGCAGTACTTC. Residues: CASSLGSYEQYF. The rearrangement links TRBV11-2 to TRBJ2-5; D is ambiguous. The DNA matches TRBJ2-7 better at its end, which makes the J call doubtful. The germline V gene encodes CDR1 SGHAT and CDR2 FQNNGV. The CDR3 is 12 residues long.

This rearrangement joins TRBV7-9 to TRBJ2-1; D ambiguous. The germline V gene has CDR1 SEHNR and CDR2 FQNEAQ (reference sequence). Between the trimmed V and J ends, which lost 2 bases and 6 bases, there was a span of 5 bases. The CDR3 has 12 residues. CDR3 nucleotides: TGTGCCAGCAGCTTACAGTGCAATGAGCAGTTCTTC. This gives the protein CASSLQCNEQFF.

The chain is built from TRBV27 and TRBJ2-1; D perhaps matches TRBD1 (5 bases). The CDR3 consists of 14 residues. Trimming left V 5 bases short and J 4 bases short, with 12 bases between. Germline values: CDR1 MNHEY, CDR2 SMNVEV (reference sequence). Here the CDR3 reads CASSRGDLYNEQFF. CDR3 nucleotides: TGTGCCAGCAGTAGGGGTGACTTGTACAATGAGCAGTTCTTC.

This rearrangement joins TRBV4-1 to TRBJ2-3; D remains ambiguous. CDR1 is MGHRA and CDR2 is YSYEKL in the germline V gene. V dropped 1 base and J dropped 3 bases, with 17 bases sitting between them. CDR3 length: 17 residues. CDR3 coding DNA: TGCGCCAGCAGCCAAGTTTCGAGTTTGAGTCAAACAGATACGCAGTATTTT. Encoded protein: CASSQVSSLSQTDTQYF.

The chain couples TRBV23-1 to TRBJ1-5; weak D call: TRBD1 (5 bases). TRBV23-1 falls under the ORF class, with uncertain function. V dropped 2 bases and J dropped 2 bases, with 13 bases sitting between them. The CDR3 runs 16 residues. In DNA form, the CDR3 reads TGCGCCAGCAGTCAAATGGGCTGGGGGGGCAATCAGCCCCAGCATTTT. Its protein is CASSQMGWGGNQPQHF.

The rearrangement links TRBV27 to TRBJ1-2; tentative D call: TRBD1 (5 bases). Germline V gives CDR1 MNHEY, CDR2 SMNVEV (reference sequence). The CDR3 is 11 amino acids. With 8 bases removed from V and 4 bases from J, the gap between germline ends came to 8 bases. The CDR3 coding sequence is TGTGCCAGCTGGGGGGGCTATGGCTACACCTTC. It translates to CASWGGYGYTF.

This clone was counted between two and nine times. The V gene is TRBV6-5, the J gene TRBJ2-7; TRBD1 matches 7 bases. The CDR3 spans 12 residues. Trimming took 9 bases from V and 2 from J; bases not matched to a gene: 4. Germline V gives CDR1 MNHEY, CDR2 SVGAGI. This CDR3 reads CASRGQTYEQYF. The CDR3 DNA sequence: TGTGCCAGTAGGGGACAGACCTACGAGCAGTACTTC.

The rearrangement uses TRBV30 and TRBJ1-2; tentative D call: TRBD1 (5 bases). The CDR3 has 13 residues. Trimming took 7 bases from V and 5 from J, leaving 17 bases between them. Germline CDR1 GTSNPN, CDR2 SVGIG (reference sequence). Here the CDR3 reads CAFHRGQEYGYTF. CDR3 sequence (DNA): TGTGCCTTCCACCGCGGACAAGAGTATGGCTACACCTTC.

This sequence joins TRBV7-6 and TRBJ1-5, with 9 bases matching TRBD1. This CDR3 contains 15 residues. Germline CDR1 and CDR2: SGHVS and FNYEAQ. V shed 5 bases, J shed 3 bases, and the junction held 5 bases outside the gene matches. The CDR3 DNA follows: TGTGCCAGCAGCACCGGGACAGGGTACAATCAGCCCCAGCATTTT. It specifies CASSTGTGYNQPQHF. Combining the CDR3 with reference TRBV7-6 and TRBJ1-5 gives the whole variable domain GAGVSQSPRYKVTKRGQDVALRCDPISGHVSLYWYRQALGQGPEFLTYFNYEAQQDKSGLPNDRFSAERPEGSISTLTIQRTEQRDSAMYRCASSTGTGYNQPQHFGDGTRLSIL.

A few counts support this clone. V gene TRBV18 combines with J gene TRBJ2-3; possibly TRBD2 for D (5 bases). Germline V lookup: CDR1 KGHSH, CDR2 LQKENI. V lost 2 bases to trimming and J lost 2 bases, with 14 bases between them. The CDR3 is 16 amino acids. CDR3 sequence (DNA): TGTGCCAGCTCACCAAAGGTCGGCGGGTCCACAGATACGCAGTATTTT. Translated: CASSPKVGGSTDTQYF.

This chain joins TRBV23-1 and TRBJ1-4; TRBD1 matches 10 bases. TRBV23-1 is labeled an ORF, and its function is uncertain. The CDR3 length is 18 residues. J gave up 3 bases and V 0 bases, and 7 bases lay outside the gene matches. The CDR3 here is CASSQSWTGGNPNEKLFF. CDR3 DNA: TGCGCCAGCAGTCAATCTTGGACAGGGGGGAATCCTAATGAAAAACTGTTTTTT.

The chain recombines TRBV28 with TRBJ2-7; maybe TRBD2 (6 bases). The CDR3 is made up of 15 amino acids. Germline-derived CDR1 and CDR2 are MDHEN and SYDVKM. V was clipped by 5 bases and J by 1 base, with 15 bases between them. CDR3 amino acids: CASSNTGTLSYEQYF. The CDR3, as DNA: TGTGCCAGCAGTAATACCGGGACTCTTTCCTACGAGCAGTACTTC.

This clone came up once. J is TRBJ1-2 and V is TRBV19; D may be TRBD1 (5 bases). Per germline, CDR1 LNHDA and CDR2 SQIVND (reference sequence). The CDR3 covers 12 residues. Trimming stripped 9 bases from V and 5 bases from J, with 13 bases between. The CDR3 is CASAGLWYGYTF. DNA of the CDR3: TGTGCCAGCGCGGGACTCTGGTATGGCTACACCTTC. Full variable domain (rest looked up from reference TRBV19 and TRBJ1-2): DGGITQSPKYLFRKEGQNVTLSCEQNLNHDAMYWYRQDPGQGLRLIYYSQIVNDFQKGDIAEGYSVSREKKESFPLTVTSAQKNPTAFYLCASAGLWYGYTFGSGTRLTVV.

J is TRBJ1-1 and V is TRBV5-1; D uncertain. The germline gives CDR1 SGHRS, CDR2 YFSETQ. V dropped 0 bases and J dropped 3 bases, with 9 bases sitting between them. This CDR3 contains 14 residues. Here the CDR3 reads CASSLGTRDTEAFF. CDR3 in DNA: TGCGCCAGCAGCTTGGGTACCCGGGACACTGAAGCTTTCTTT. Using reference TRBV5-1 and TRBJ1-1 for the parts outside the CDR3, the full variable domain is KAGVTQTPRYLIKTRGQQVTLSCSPISGHRSVSWYQQTPGQGLQFLFEYFSETQRNKGNFPGRFSGRQFSNSRSEMNVSTLELGDSALYLCASSLGTRDTEAFFGQGTRLTVV.

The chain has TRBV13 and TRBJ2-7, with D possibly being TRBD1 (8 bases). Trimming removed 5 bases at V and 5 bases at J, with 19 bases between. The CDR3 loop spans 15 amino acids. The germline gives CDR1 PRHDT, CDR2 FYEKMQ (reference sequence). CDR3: CASSPRGGGQDEQYF. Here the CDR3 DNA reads TGTGCCAGCAGCCCTCGTGGGGGGGGACAGGACGAGCAGTACTTC.

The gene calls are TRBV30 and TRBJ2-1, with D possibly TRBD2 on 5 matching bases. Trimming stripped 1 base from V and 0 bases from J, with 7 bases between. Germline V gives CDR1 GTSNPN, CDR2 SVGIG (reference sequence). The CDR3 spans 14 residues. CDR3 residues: CAWSERSSYNEQFF. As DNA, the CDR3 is TGTGCCTGGAGTGAGCGGAGCTCCTACAATGAGCAGTTCTTC.

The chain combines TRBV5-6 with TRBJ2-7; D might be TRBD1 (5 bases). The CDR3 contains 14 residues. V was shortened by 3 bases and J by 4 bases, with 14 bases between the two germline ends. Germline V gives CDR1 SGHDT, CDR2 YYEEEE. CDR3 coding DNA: TGTGCCAGCAGCTCCCCGAAGGGGATGTACGAGCAGTACTTC. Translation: CASSSPKGMYEQYF.

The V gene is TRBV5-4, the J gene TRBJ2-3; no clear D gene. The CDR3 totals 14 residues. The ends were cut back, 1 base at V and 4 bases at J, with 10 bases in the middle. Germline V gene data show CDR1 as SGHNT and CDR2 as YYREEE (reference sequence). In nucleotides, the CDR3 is TGTGCCAGCAGCTTGTCCAGGTCTGCAGATACGCAGTATTTT. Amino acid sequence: CASSLSRSADTQYF.